This T cell receptor (beta chain) was captured in a study of shared clonotypes between healthy human individuals. The wider study: Three plates were used per donor for CD4 naive, three for CD4 memory, two for CD8 naive and one for CD8 memory. Findings and caveats of the study: Estimated richness was generally greater in naive than memory subsets.

The protocol was immunoSEQ multiplex PCR, while the TCRdb copy is restricted to in-frame clones and leaves out a portion. The sample lists 650,000 to 800,000 clones; about 90% were seen once. Cells designated naive CD8 were CD45RO-negative and were positively selected for CCR7, with terminally differentiated effector memory CD45RA+ cells excluded. This clone has only one observation. What it binds is not known. Germline-derived CDR1 and CDR2 are MGHRA and YSYEKL. The V and J ends lost 0 bases and 10 bases respectively, with 6 bases between them. The CDR3 has 12 amino acids. The sample taken for sequencing was naive CD8+ T cells sorted from blood. The J gene is TRBJ1-4, the V gene TRBV4-1; D gene unclear. This TCR was sampled from a young man in good health. CDR3 nucleotides: TGCGCCAGCAGCCAAGATCTCAGAAAACTGTTTTTT. As protein: CASSQDLRKLFF.